These 24 T cell receptor beta chains were all obtained from the same sample, sequenced in a study of blood T cell repertoires in COVID-19. Profiling relied on immunoSEQ multiplex PCR, and the TCRdb table lists in-frame clones only, not all of them. Among approximately 110,000 clones listed, about 90% were seen once. Sequences were obtained from peripheral blood. These receptors were taken from a man aged 50 to 60 with COVID-19, enrolled during active disease.

This chain joins TRBV29-1 and TRBJ2-7; D possibly corresponds to TRBD1 (6 bases). V was pared by 0 bases and J by 4 bases, with 22 bases between. This CDR3 region has 17 residues. Looked up from germline, CDR1 is SQVTM and CDR2 is ANQGSEA. DNA for the CDR3: TGCAGCGTTGAAGATCGGCAGGGGCCGAGCCCAATGTACGAGCAGTACTTC. Amino acids: CSVEDRQGPSPMYEQYF.

The V and J genes are TRBV29-1 and TRBJ2-5, with D possibly matching TRBD2 (7 bases). The CDR3 covers 14 residues. V was shortened by 3 bases and J by 5 bases, with 16 bases between the two germline ends. CDR1 and CDR2 (germline): SQVTM, ANQGSEA. In nucleotides, the CDR3 is TGCAGCGTTGACTCTCGGGGAGGGGGGGAGACCCAGTACTTC. This encodes CSVDSRGGGETQYF.

The rearrangement uses TRBV4-1 and TRBJ1-2, with TRBD1 identical over 7 bases. Germline assignment: CDR1 MGHRA and CDR2 YSYEKL. J lost 5 bases, V lost 4 bases, and 10 bases had no gene match. The CDR3 totals 15 residues. This chain's CDR3 is CASSRSGGIRYGYTF. In DNA, the CDR3 is TGCGCCAGCAGCCGATCAGGGGGAATTCGGTATGGCTACACCTTC.

CDR3: CASSLGLAGDTDTQYF. CDR3 nucleotides: TGCGCCAGCAGCTTGGGACTAGCGGGAGACACAGATACGCAGTATTTT. The V gene is TRBV5-1, the J gene TRBJ2-3, with 12 bases fitting TRBD2. Germline lookup yields CDR1 SGHRS and CDR2 YFSETQ. Trimming at V came to 0 bases and at J to 2 bases, leaving 1 base not matched to a gene. There are 16 residues in the CDR3.

The rearrangement joins TRBV5-1 to TRBJ1-1; 12 positions match TRBD1. The CDR3 sequence is 17 residues long. V was clipped by 1 base and J by 0 bases; unmatched bases: 4. Germline loops: CDR1 SGHRS, CDR2 YFSETQ. The CDR3 DNA sequence: TGCGCCAGCAGCTTGCGGGGACAGGGGGCTCTGAACACTGAAGCTTTCTTT. This translates into CASSLRGQGALNTEAFF. The variable domain in full, completed from reference TRBV5-1 and TRBJ1-1, reads KAGVTQTPRYLIKTRGQQVTLSCSPISGHRSVSWYQQTPGQGLQFLFEYFSETQRNKGNFPGRFSGRQFSNSRSEMNVSTLELGDSALYLCASSLRGQGALNTEAFFGQGTRLTVV.

This chain connects TRBV5-1 to TRBJ1-3; no clear D gene. Germline V CDR1 and CDR2: SGHRS, YFSETQ. The CDR3 is 14 residues long. Trimming took 3 bases from V and 0 from J, leaving 7 bases between them. The CDR3 DNA reads TGCGCCAGCAGCTCCGGCGGCTCTGGAAACACCATATATTTT. It specifies CASSSGGSGNTIYF.

This clone appeared a single time. The gene calls are TRBV4-3 and TRBJ1-2; the D is unclear. Between the trimmed V and J ends, which lost 0 bases and 2 bases, there was a span of 10 bases. CDR1 and CDR2 from the germline V gene are LGHNA and YSLEER. CDR3 length: 15 residues. Written as DNA, the CDR3 is TGCGCCAGCAGCCAAGATGCACACCAGAACTATGGCTACACCTTC. Amino acid sequence: CASSQDAHQNYGYTF.

The chain joins TRBV7-9 to TRBJ2-1; TRBD2 matches at 13 bases. V lost 3 bases to trimming and J lost 8 bases; unmatched junction nucleotides: 4. CDR1 and CDR2 (germline): SEHNR, FQNEAQ (reference sequence). The CDR3 extends over 15 amino acids. The CDR3 coding sequence is TGTGCCAGCAGCTTGACTAGCGGGAGGAACGATGAGCAGTTCTTC. Translation: CASSLTSGRNDEQFF.

The rearrangement links TRBV10-3 to TRBJ2-1; 7 bases align to TRBD2. The CDR3 is 17 residues long. After removal of 4 bases from V and 0 bases from J, the junction contained 9 bases not matched to a gene. Germline assignment: CDR1 ENHRY and CDR2 SYGVKD. CDR3 loop: CAISARGGTSSYNEQFF. The CDR3 nucleotides are TGTGCCATCAGTGCTAGGGGAGGGACCAGCTCCTACAATGAGCAGTTCTTC.

V is TRBV5-1 and J is TRBJ2-3; 13 bases agree with TRBD2. Trimming took 3 bases from V and 3 from J; bases not matched to a gene: 1. The CDR3 length is 15 residues. The germline gives CDR1 SGHRS, CDR2 YFSETQ. The CDR3 DNA sequence: TGCGCCAGCAGCTGGGGACTAGCGGGGACAGATACGCAGTATTTT. Protein: CASSWGLAGTDTQYF.

V gene TRBV5-1 combines with J gene TRBJ2-7; maybe TRBD1 (6 bases). In germline, CDR1 is SGHRS, CDR2 YFSETQ. This CDR3 has 14 residues. Trimming pared 2 bases from V and 6 bases from J, leaving 15 bases between. The CDR3 DNA follows: TGCGCCAGCAGCTTAGATTTACAGGGTGCCGAGCAGTACTTC. Its protein is CASSLDLQGAEQYF.

In its sample, this clone was seen once. The rearrangement uses TRBV6-6 and TRBJ2-1; a possible D gene is TRBD1 (5 bases). Germline-derived CDR1 and CDR2 are MNHNY and SVGAGI (reference sequence). Between the trimmed V and J ends, which lost 3 bases and 6 bases, there was a span of 15 bases. The CDR3 sequence is 15 residues long. In nucleotides, the CDR3 is TGTGCCAGCAGTTATGGTCCAGGGAAGGGCAATGAGCAGTTCTTC. Translating gives CASSYGPGKGNEQFF.

The chain couples TRBV6-1 to TRBJ2-7; the match to TRBD2 covers 11 bases. This CDR3 is 17 amino acids long. Germline V gives CDR1 MNHNS, CDR2 SASEGT. Trimming at V came to 2 bases and at J to 1 base, leaving 7 bases not matched to a gene. The CDR3 loop is CASSEFLAGGRSYEQYF. The CDR3 nucleotides are TGTGCCAGCAGTGAATTCTTAGCGGGAGGGAGATCCTACGAGCAGTACTTC.

V is TRBV7-2 and J is TRBJ2-1; 8 positions agree with TRBD2. With 6 bases clipped from V and 8 bases from J, the junction kept 18 bases outside the gene matches. From germline, CDR1 is SGHTA and CDR2 FQGNSA. The CDR3 is 17 residues long. The CDR3 DNA is TGTGCCAGCAGAGGGGGTGGTAGCGGGAAACTAGGCTATGAGCAGTTCTTC. Translated: CASRGGGSGKLGYEQFF.

This rearrangement joins TRBV6-5 to TRBJ2-1; 13 nucleotides match TRBD2. CDR3 length: 14 residues. V trimming: 5 bases; J trimming: 9 bases; junction bases outside the gene matches: 4. CDR1 and CDR2 from the germline V gene are MNHEY and SVGAGI. CDR3: CASSPGLAGREQFF. Written as DNA, the CDR3 is TGTGCCAGCAGTCCGGGACTAGCGGGACGTGAGCAGTTCTTC.

This rearrangement joins TRBV11-2 to TRBJ2-2; no definite D call. V was cut by 2 bases and J by 9 bases, with 4 bases left in between. CDR1 and CDR2 (germline): SGHAT, FQNNGV. The CDR3 loop spans 11 amino acids. The CDR3 region is CASSLFRELFF. The DNA of the CDR3 is TGTGCCAGCAGCTTATTTAGGGAGCTGTTTTTT.

The V gene is TRBV4-1, the J gene TRBJ2-3, with a tentative D call TRBD2 (7 bases). Trimming stripped 3 bases from V and 6 bases from J, with 28 bases between. Germline V gives CDR1 MGHRA, CDR2 YSYEKL. The CDR3 length is 19 residues. CDR3 nucleotide sequence: TGCGCCAGCAGCCACCCGAGTCAGGGGTCGTCGGGGGGAGGGGATACGCAGTATTTT. Protein product: CASSHPSQGSSGGGDTQYF.

This clone occurred once. This rearrangement joins TRBV18 to TRBJ2-1, with 10 positions matching TRBD2. The CDR3 covers 16 residues. V shed 1 base, J shed 6 bases, and the junction held 6 bases outside the gene matches. Germline CDR1 is KGHSH and CDR2 is LQKENI. The DNA for the CDR3 is TGTGCCAGCTCACCACAAGCGGGAGGGTCCCCCAATGAGCAGTTCTTC. This encodes CASSPQAGGSPNEQFF.

V and J are TRBV28 and TRBJ2-3, with 7 nucleotides matching TRBD2. Germline V CDR1 and CDR2: MDHEN, SYDVKM. The CDR3 totals 16 residues. Germline trimming cut 6 bases from V and 3 bases from J; bases unmatched to any gene: 12. This CDR3 reads CASSPAAGDRTDTQYF. CDR3 DNA sequence: TGTGCCAGCAGCCCCGCTGCGGGAGACCGGACAGATACGCAGTATTTT.

This chain joins TRBV2 and TRBJ2-3; 14 bases agree with TRBD2. The germline V gene encodes CDR1 SNHLY and CDR2 FYNNEI. Germline trimming cut 6 bases from V and 5 bases from J; bases unmatched to any gene: 10. The CDR3 is 17 residues long. CDR3 sequence reads: CASRATGTSGSGDTQYF. CDR3 DNA sequence: TGTGCCAGCAGAGCGACCGGGACTAGCGGGAGTGGAGATACGCAGTATTTT.

V is TRBV6-5 and J is TRBJ2-7; 11 positions match TRBD1. Germline values: CDR1 MNHEY, CDR2 SVGAGI. V lost 7 bases and J lost 4; bases outside the gene matches: 9. The CDR3 runs 15 residues. DNA for the CDR3: TGTGCCAGCAAGCTAGGGACAGGGGGAAGGTACGAGCAGTACGTC. It yields the protein CASKLGTGGRYEQYV.

The chain has TRBV18 and TRBJ2-1; 13 bases align to TRBD2. The CDR3 runs 16 residues. Trimming took 0 bases from V and 8 from J; bases not matched to a gene: 4. The V gene's germline CDR1 is KGHSH and CDR2 LQKENI. The CDR3 bases are TGTGCCAGCTCACCACCCAATGGACTAGCGGGAGATGAGCAGTTCTTC. As protein: CASSPPNGLAGDEQFF. The full variable domain, completed using reference TRBV18 and TRBJ2-1, is NAGVMQNPRHLVRRRGQEARLRCSPMKGHSHVYWYRQLPEEGLKFMVYLQKENIIDESGMPKERFSAEFPKEGPSILRIQQVVRGDSAAYFCASSPPNGLAGDEQFFGPGTRLTVL.

This chain uses TRBV5-6 with TRBJ2-3; 13 bases line up with TRBD2. CDR1 is SGHDT and CDR2 is YYEEEE in the germline V gene. The junction had 9 bases not matched to a gene; V was cut back by 3 bases and J by 8 bases. The CDR3 is 16 residues long. The CDR3 DNA is TGTGCCAGCAGCTCCGGACTAGCGGGAGCTTTGGGTACGCAGTATTTT. Protein sequence: CASSSGLAGALGTQYF.

The chain joins TRBV7-9 to TRBJ2-7, with 9 positions matching TRBD1. V gave up 6 bases and J gave up 6 bases; unmatched junction bases: 12. CDR1 is SEHNR and CDR2 is FQNEAQ in the germline V gene (reference sequence). The length of the CDR3 is 15 residues. The CDR3 DNA follows: TGTGCCAGCAGTCCAATCCGGACAGGGGACTCCGAGCAGTACTTC. Protein product: CASSPIRTGDSEQYF.